This TCR beta chain was obtained from a study of molecular identifiers for immune sequencing clone quantification. In the case of this clonotype: Since a much larger clone is just one base distant, this may be a read error.

Sorting captured naive CD8 T cells as CD8+CD4-CCR7+CD45RA+. Each CDR3 protein is one row after TCRdb ran MiXCR on the PCR reads. Of nearly 650,000 distinct CDR3 sequences in the sample, 25% are singletons; the top ten hold about 0.8%. Trimming took off 7 bases at V and 6 bases at J, with 12 bases between the two ends. There are 13 residues in the CDR3. Germline V CDR1 and CDR2: MNHEY, SMNVEV (reference sequence). Material for sequencing was naive CD8+ T cells from blood, with Jurkat cell RNA spiked in. Subset of the sample: FACS-sorted CD8+CD4-CCR7+CD45RA+ naive T cells. This sequence originates from a human donor in good health. Some libraries in this study had Jurkat cell RNA spiked in. The gene calls are TRBV27 and TRBJ1-4; D is unclear. CDR3 sequence: CASKGQCYEKLFF. The CDR3 coding sequence is TGTGCCAGCAAAGGGCAGTGTTATGAAAAACTGTTTTTT. Complete variable domain (other parts from reference TRBV27 and TRBJ1-4): EAQVTQNPRYLITVTGKKLTVTCSQNMNHEYMSWYRQDPGLGLRQIYYSMNVEVTDKGDVPEGYKVSRKEKRNFPLILESPSPNQTSLYFCASKGQCYEKLFFGSGTQLSVL.